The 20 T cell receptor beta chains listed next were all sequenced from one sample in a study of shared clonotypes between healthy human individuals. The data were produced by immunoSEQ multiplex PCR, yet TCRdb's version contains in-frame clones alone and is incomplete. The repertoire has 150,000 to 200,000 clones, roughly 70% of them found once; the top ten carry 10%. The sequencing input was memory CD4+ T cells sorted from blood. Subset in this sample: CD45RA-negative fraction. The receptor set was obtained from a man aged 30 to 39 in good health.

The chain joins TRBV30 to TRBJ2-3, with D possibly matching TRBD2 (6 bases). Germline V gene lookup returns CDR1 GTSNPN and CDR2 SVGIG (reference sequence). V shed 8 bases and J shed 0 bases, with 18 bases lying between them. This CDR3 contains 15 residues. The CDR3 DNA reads TGTGCCGCGACCCCCGGCGGAGGGAGCACAGATACGCAGTATTTT. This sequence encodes CAATPGGGSTDTQYF.

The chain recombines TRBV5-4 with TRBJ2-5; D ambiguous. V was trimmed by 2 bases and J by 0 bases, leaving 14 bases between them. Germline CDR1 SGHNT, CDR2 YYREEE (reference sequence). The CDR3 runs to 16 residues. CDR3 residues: CASSFQRFLYQETQYF. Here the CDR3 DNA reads TGTGCCAGCAGCTTCCAGAGGTTCCTGTACCAAGAGACCCAGTACTTC. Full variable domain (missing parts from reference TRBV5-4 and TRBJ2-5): ETGVTQSPTHLIKTRGQQVTLRCSSQSGHNTVSWYQQALGQGPQFIFQYYREEENGRGNFPPRFSGLQFPNYSSELNVNALELDDSALYLCASSFQRFLYQETQYFGPGTRLLVL.

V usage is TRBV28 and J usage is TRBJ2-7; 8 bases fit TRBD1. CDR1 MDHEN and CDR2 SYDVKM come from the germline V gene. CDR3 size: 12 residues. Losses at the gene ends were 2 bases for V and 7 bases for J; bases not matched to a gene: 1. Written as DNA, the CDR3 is TGTGCCAGCAGTTTAAGGGACAGGGAGCAGTACTTC. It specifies CASSLRDREQYF.

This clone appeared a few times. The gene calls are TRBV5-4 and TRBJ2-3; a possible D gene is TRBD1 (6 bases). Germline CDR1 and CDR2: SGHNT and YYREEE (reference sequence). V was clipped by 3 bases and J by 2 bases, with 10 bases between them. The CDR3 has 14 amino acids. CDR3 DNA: TGTGCCAGCAGCTCCCGGGACATCACAGATACGCAGTATTTT. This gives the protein CASSSRDITDTQYF.

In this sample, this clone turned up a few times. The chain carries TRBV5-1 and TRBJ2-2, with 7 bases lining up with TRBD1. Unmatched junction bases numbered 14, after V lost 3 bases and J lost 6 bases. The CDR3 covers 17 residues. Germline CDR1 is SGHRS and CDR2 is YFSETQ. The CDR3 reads CASSYIPQGERAGELFF. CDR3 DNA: TGCGCCAGCAGCTATATACCTCAGGGGGAAAGAGCCGGGGAGCTGTTTTTT.

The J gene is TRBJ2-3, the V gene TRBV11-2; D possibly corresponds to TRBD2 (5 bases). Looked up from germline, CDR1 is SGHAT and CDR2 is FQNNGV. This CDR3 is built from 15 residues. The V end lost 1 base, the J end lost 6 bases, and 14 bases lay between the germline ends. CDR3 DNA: TGTGCCAGCAGCTTAGGGGTTAGCCGCGGGGATACGCAGTATTTT. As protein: CASSLGVSRGDTQYF.

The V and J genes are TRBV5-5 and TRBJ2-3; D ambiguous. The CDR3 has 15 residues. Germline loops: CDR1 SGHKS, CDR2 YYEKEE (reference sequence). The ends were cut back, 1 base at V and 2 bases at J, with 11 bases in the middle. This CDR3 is CASSLFSGTTDTQYF. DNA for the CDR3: TGTGCCAGCAGCTTGTTCTCCGGAACCACAGATACGCAGTATTTT. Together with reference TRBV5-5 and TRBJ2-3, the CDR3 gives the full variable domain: DAGVTQSPTHLIKTRGQQVTLRCSPISGHKSVSWYQQVLGQGPQFIFQYYEKEERGRGNFPDRFSARQFPNYSSELNVNALLLGDSALYLCASSLFSGTTDTQYFGPGTRLTVL.

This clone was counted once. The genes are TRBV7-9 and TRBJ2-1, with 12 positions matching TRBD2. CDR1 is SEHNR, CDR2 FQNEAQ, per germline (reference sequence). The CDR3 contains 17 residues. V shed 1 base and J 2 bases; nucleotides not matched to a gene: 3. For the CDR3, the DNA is TGTGCCAGCAGCTTAGGACTAGCGGGAGAACCCTACAATGAGCAGTTCTTC. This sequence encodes CASSLGLAGEPYNEQFF.

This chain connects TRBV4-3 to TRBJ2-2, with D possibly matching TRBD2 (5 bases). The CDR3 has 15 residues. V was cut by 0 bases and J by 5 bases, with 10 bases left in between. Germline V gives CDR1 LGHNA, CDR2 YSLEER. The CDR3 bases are TGCGCCAGCAGCCAAGAGCCGGGGTGGACCGGGGAGCTGTTTTTT. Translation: CASSQEPGWTGELFF.

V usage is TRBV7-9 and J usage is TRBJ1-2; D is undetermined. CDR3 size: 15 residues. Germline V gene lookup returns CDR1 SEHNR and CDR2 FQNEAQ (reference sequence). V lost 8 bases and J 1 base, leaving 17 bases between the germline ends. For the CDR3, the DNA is TGTGCCAGCGGGCTTCGGGAACTCAATAACTATGGCTACACCTTC. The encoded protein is CASGLRELNNYGYTF. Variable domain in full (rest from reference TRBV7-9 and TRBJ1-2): DTGVSQNPRHKITKRGQNVTFRCDPISEHNRLYWYRQTLGQGPEFLTYFQNEAQLEKSRLLSDRFSAERPKGSFSTLEIQRTEQGDSAMYLCASGLRELNNYGYTFGSGTRLTVV.

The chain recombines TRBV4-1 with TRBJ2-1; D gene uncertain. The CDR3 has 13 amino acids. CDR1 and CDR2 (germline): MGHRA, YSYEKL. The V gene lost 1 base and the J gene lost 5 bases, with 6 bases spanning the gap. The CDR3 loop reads CASSQGVDNEQFF. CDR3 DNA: TGCGCCAGCAGCCAAGGGGTAGACAATGAGCAGTTCTTC.

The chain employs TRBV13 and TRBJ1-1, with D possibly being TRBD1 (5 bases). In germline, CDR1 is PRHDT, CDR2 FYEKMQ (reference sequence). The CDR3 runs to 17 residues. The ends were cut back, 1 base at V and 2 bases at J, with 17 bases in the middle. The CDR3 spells CASSLVRSGFYNTEAFF. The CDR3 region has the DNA TGTGCCAGCAGCTTAGTTAGGTCAGGGTTCTACAACACTGAAGCTTTCTTT.

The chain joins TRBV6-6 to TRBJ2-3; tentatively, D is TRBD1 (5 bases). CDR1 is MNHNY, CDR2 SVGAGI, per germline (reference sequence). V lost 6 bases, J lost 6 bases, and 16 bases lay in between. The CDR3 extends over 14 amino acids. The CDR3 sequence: CASRPTALSDTQYF. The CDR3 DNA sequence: TGTGCCAGCAGACCGACAGCCCTCAGTGATACGCAGTATTTT.

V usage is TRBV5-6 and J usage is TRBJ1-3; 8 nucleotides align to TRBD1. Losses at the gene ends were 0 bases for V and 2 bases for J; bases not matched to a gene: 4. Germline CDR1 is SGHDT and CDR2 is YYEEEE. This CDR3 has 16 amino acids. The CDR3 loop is CASSLGSDRAGNTIYF. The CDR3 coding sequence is TGTGCCAGCAGCTTGGGGTCGGACAGGGCTGGAAACACCATATATTTT.

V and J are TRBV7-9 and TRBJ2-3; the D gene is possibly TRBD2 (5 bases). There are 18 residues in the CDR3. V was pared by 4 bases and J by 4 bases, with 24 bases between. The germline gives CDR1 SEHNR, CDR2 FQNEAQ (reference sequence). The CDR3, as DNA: TGTGCCAGCAGCTCGCTAGCTTCGACACCTAAAAGGGCAGATACGCAGTATTTT. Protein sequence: CASSSLASTPKRADTQYF. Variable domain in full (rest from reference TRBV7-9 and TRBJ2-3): DTGVSQNPRHKITKRGQNVTFRCDPISEHNRLYWYRQTLGQGPEFLTYFQNEAQLEKSRLLSDRFSAERPKGSFSTLEIQRTEQGDSAMYLCASSSLASTPKRADTQYFGPGTRLTVL.

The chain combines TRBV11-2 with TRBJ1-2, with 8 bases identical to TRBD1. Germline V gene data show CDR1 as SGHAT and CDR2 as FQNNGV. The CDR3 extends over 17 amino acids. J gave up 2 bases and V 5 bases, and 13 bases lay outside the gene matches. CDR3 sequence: CASSRWNWGQVNYGYTF. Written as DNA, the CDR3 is TGTGCCAGCAGCCGGTGGAATTGGGGACAGGTGAACTATGGCTACACCTTC.

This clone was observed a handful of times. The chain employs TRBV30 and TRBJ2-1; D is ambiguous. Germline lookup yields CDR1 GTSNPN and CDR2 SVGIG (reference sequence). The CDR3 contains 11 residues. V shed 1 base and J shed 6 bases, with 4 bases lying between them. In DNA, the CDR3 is TGTGCCTGGAGTGAGCTCAATGAGCAGTTCTTC. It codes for CAWSELNEQFF.

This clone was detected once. DNA of the CDR3: TGTGCCAGCGGAACAGGCTATGAGCAGTTCTTC. Amino acids: CASGTGYEQFF. This chain joins TRBV6-5 and TRBJ2-1, with a possible D match to TRBD1 (5 bases). V shed 8 bases and J shed 8 bases, with 10 bases lying between them. There are 11 residues in the CDR3. Germline assignment: CDR1 MNHEY and CDR2 SVGAGI.

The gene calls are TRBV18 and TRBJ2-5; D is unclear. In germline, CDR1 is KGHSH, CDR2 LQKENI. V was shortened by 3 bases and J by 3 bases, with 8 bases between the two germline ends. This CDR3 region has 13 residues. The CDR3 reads CASSPHPKETQYF. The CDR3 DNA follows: TGTGCCAGCTCACCTCACCCTAAAGAGACCCAGTACTTC.

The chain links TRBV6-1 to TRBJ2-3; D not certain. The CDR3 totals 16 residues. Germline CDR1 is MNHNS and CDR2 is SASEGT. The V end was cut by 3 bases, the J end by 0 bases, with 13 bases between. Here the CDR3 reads CASSDQFRLSTDTQYF. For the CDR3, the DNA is TGTGCCAGCAGTGACCAGTTTCGGTTGAGCACAGATACGCAGTATTTT.